Presented here are 3 T cell receptor beta chains from one specimen sequenced in a study of T-cell memory formation after mild COVID-19. TCRdb re-analysed the 5' RACE reads in MiXCR, keeping a single row per CDR3 protein. The sample holds a few hundred thousand distinct CDR3 sequences; 15% to 20% are singletons and the top ten take 20% to 25%. The sequenced material came from PBMCs or a T cell subset sorted from them (not recorded which). Every receptor here comes from a man younger than 30 who had mild COVID-19 (a few samples of this study predate the infection). Cell type and time point are not known.

The chain is built from TRBV12-3 or TRBV12-4 and TRBJ2-3, with TRBD2 matching over 11 bases. After removal of 2 bases from V and 5 bases from J, the junction contained 6 bases not matched to a gene. This CDR3 has 16 amino acids. DNA for the CDR3: TGTGCCAGCAGTTTATTTAGCGGGGGGGCCAAAGATACGCAGTATTTT. Protein sequence: CASSLFSGGAKDTQYF.

The chain is built from TRBV29-1 and TRBJ2-5; 8 bases are shared with TRBD1. Germline V CDR1 and CDR2: SQVTM, ANQGSEA. This CDR3 is 15 amino acids long. With V trimmed by 8 bases and J by 4 bases, 15 bases remained unmatched. The CDR3 spells CSFRWGLTGAETQYF. The CDR3 nucleotides are TGCAGCTTTCGCTGGGGATTGACAGGGGCAGAGACCCAGTACTTC.

This clonotype was picked up a small number of times. The chain joins TRBV7-2 to TRBJ2-5; D may match TRBD1 or TRBD2 (5 bases each). V gave up 5 bases and J gave up 4 bases, with 17 bases separating them. This CDR3 has 15 amino acids. CDR1 is SGHTA, CDR2 FQGNSA, per germline. This chain's CDR3 is CASSPARGSGETQYF. The CDR3 DNA sequence: TGTGCCAGCAGCCCCGCGAGGGGCTCGGGAGAGACCCAGTACTTC.